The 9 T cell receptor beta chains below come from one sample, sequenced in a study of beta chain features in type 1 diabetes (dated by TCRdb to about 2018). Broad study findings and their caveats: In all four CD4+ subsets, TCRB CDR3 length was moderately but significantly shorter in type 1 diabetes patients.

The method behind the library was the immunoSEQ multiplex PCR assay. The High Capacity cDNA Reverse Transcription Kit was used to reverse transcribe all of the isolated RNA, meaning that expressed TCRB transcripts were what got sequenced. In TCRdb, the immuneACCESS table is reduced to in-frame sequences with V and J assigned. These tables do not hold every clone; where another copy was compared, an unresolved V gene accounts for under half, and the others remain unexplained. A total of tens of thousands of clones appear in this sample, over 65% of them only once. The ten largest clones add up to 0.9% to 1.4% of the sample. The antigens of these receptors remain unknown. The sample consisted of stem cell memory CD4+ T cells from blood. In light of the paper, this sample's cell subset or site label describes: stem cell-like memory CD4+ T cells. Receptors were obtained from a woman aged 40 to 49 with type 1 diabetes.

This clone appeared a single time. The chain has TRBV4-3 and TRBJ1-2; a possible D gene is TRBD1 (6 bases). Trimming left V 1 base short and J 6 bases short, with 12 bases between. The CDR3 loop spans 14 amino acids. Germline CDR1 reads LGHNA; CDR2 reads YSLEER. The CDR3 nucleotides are TGCGCCAGCAGCCAAGTTTCAGGGGCGGATGGCTACACCTTC. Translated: CASSQVSGADGYTF.

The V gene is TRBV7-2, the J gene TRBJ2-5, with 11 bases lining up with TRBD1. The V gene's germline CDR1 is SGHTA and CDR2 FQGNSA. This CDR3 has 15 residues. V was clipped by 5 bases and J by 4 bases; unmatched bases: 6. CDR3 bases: TGTGCCAGCAGCCCCTGGACAGGGGGCTTAGAGACCCAGTACTTC. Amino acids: CASSPWTGGLETQYF.

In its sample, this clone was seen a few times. The CDR3 protein is CSVGADPGSNQPQHF. CDR3 sequence (DNA): TGCAGCGTGGGGGCAGACCCGGGGAGCAATCAGCCCCAGCATTTT. V gene TRBV29-1 combines with J gene TRBJ1-5, with D maybe TRBD1 (6 bases). V lost 6 bases and J lost 1, with 16 bases in between. Germline CDR1 is SQVTM and CDR2 is ANQGSEA. The CDR3 consists of 15 residues.

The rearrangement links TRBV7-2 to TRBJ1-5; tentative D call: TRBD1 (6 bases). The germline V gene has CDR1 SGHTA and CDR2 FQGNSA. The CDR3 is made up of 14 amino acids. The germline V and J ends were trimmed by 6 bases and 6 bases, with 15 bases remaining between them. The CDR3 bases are TGTGCCAGCAGGTCCTCAGGGGAGGGTCAGCCCCAGCATTTT. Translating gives CASRSSGEGQPQHF. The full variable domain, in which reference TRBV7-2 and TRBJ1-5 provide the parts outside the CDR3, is GAGVSQSPSNKVTEKGKDVELRCDPISGHTALYWYRQSLGQGLEFLIYFQGNSAPDKSGLPSDRFSAERTGGSVSTLTIQRTQQEDSAVYLCASRSSGEGQPQHFGDGTRLSIL.

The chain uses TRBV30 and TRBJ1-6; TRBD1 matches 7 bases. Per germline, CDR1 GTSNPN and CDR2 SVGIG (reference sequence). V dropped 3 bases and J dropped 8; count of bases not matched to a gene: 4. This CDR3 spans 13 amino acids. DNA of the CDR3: TGTGCCTGGAGCGTCCAGGGGGATTCACCCCTCCACTTT. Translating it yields CAWSVQGDSPLHF.

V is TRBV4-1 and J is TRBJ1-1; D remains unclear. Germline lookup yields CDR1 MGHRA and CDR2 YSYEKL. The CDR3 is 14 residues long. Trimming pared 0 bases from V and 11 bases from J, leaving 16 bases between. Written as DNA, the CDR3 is TGCGCCAGCAGCCAAGATGGAGCACTTCGTGGGGCTTTCTTT. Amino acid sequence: CASSQDGALRGAFF.

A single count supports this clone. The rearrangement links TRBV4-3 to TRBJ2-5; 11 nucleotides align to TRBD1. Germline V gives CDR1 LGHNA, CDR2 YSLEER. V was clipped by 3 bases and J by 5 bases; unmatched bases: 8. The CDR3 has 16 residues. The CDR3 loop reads CASSQAPGQGVETQYF. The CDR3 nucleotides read TGCGCCAGCAGCCAGGCACCGGGACAGGGGGTGGAGACCCAGTACTTC.

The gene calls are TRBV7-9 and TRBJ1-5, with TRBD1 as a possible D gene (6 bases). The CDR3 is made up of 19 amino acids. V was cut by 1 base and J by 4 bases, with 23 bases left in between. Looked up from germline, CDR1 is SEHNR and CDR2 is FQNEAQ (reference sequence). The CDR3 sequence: CASSLDPGRGPSWNQPQHF. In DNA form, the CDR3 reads TGTGCCAGCAGCTTAGACCCGGGCAGGGGCCCGTCGTGGAATCAGCCCCAGCATTTT.

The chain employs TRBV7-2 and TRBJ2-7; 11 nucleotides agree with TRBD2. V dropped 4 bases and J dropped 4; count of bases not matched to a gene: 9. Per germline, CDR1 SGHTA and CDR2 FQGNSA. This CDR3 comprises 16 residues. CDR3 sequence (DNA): TGTGCCAGCAGCTGGGCCCCTAGCGGGAGGCTGTACGAGCAGTACTTC. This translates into CASSWAPSGRLYEQYF.